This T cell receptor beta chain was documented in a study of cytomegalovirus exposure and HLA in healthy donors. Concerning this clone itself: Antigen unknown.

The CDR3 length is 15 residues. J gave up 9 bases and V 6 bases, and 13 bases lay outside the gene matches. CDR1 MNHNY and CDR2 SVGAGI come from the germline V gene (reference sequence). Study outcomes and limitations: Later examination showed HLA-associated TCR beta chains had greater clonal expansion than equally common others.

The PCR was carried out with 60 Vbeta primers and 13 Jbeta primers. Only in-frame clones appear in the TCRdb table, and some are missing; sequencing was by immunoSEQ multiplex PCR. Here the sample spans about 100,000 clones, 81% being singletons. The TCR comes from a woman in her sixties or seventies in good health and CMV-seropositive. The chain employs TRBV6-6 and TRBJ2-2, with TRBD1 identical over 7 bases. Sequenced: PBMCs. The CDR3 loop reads CASRRQGTSSWELFF. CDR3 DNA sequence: TGTGCCAGCAGGCGACAGGGAACCTCGTCGTGGGAGCTGTTTTTT.